In this sample, the clone carrying this T cell receptor beta chain turned up a few times. The antigen remains unidentified. The record originates from a study of T cell responses to AZD1222 COVID-19 vaccine. Overall study findings and caveats: CD4 TCRs covered the whole spike, strongest at regions 160-218 and 743-854.

Per germline, CDR1 SQVTM and CDR2 ANQGSEA. The CDR3 sequence is 15 residues long. V dropped 6 bases and J dropped 4; count of bases not matched to a gene: 6. Produced via immunoSEQ multiplex PCR; TCRdb's table is partial and in-frame only. Among 150,000 to 200,000 clones listed, about nine tenths were seen once. The V gene is TRBV29-1, the J gene TRBJ2-5; 15 bases are shared with TRBD2. Specimen: peripheral blood, collected 28 days after the second dose of the MenACWY control vaccine. The receptor comes from an adult who received the MenACWY meningococcal vaccine as a control. CDR3 nucleotide sequence: TGCAGCGTGATCGGACTAGCGGGAGGGCGAGAGACCCAGTACTTC. Amino acids: CSVIGLAGGRETQYF.